This note documents a single TCR beta chain sequence. What it binds is not known. This entry belongs to a study of CD8+CD57+ T cells in acquired aplastic anemia. The overall study: Mean DNA quantity obtained from sorted CD4+ and CD8+ cells was 2.5 to 4 ug. CD4+ cell libraries from healthy donors averaged around 11 million reads.

Study-wide results and caveats: Patients and controls were found to share twenty-nine CD8+ CDR3 sequences. A significant difference in CD8+ Simpson's diversity between patients and controls was not found.

Genomic DNA acted as the template from which TCR beta VDJ combination and CDR3 sequence profiling were carried out. In TCRdb, the reads were re-called with MiXCR into one record per CDR3 protein. Among 100,000 to 130,000 distinct CDR3 sequences listed, 40% to 65% were seen once. Trimming took 7 bases from V and 6 from J, leaving 16 bases between them. Germline CDR1 reads SGHRS; CDR2 reads YFSETQ. The CDR3 totals 13 residues. The chain joins TRBV5-1 to TRBJ1-2, with unresolved D. The TCR was taken from a human donor in good health, serving as a control. The material sequenced was sorted CD4+, CD8+, or CD8+CD57+ T cells (not recorded which) from PBMCs. CDR3 residues: CASGTGRRDGYTF. In nucleotides, the CDR3 is TGCGCCAGCGGAACCGGACGAAGGGATGGCTACACCTTC.